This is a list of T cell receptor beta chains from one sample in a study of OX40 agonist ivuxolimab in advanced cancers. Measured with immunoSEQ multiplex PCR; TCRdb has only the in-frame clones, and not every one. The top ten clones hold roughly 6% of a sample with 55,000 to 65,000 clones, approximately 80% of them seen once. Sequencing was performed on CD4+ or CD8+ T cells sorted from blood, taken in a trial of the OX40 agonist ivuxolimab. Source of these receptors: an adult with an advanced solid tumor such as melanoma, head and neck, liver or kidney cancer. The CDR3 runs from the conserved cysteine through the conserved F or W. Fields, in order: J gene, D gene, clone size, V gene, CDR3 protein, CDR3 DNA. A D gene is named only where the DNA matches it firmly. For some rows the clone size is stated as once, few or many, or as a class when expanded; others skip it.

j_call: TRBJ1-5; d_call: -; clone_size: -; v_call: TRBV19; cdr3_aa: CASSIDPNQPQHF; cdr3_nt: TGTGCCAGTAGTATAGACCCCAATCAGCCCCAGCATTTT
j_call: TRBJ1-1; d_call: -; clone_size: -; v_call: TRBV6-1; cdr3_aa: CASSIRQLTEAFF; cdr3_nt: TGTGCCAGCAGTATTCGGCAGCTCACTGAAGCTTTCTTT
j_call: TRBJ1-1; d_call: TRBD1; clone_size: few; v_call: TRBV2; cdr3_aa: CATNRGLMNTEAFF; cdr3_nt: TGTGCCACCAACAGGGGGCTCATGAACACTGAAGCTTTCTTT
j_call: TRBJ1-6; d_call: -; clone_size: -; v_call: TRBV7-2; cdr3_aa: CASSLVAGLIGSPLHF; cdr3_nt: TGTGCCAGCAGCTTAGTAGCGGGGTTGATTGGTTCACCCCTCCACTTT
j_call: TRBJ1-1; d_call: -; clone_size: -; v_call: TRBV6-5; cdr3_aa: CASSYSQGVTTEAFF; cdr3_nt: TGTGCCAGCAGTTACTCTCAGGGTGTGACCACTGAAGCTTTCTTT
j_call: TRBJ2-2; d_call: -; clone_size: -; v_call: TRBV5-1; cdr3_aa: CASSVLSGTGELFF; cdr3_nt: TGCGCCAGCAGTGTACTCAGTGGTACCGGGGAGCTGTTTTTT
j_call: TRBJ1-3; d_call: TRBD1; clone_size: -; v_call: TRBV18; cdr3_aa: CASSPPGTASSGNTIYF; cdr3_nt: TGTGCCAGCTCACCACCGGGGACAGCGAGCTCTGGAAACACCATATATTTT
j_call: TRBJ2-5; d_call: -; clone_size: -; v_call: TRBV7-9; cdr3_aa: CASSAKERAETQYF; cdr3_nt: TGTGCCAGCAGCGCCAAGGAGAGGGCGGAGACCCAGTACTTC
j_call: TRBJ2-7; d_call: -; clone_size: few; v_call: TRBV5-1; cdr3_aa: CASSLRSASSEQYF; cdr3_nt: TGCGCCAGCAGCTTGAGGTCGGCATCGTCCGAGCAGTACTTC
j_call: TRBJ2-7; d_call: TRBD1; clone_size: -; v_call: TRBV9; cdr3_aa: CASSVGRGSTYEQYF; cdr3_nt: TGTGCCAGCAGCGTAGGCAGGGGGAGCACCTACGAGCAGTACTTC
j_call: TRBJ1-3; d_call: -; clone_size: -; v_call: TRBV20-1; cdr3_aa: CSARDRNTIYF; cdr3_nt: TGCAGTGCTAGAGATAGAAACACCATATATTTT
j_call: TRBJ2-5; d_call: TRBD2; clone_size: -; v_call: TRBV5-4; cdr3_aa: CASSRPSLAGGWETQYF; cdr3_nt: TGTGCCAGCAGCCGCCCCTCACTCGCGGGGGGGTGGGAGACCCAGTACTTC
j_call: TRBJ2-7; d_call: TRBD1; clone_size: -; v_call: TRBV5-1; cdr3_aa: CASSLEGARGYEQYF; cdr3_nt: TGCGCCAGCAGCTTGGAGGGGGCAAGAGGGTACGAGCAGTACTTC
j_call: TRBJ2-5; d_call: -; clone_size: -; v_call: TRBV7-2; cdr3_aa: CASSRRPGQETQYF; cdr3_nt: TGTGCCAGCAGCCGACGACCAGGCCAAGAGACCCAGTACTTC
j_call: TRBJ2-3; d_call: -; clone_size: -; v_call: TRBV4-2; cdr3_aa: CASSPGEPRTDTQYF; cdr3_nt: TGTGCCAGCAGCCCCGGGGAGCCCCGCACAGATACGCAGTATTTT
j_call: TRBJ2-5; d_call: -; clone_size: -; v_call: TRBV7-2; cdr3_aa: CASSSPWETQYF; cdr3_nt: TGTGCCAGCAGCTCCCCCTGGGAGACCCAGTACTTC